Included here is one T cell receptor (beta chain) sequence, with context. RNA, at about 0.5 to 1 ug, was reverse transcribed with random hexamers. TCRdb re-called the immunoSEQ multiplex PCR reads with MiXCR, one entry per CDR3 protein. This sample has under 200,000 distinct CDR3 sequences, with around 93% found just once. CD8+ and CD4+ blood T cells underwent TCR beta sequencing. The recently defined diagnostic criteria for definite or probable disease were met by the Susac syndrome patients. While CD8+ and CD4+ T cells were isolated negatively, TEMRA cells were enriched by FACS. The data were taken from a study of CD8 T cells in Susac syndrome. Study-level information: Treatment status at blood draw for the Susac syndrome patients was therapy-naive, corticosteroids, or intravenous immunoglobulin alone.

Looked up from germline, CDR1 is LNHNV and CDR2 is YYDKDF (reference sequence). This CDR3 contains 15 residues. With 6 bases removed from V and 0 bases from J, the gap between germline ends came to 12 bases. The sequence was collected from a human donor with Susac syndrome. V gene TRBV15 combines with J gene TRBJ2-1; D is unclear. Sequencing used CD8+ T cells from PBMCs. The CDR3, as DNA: TGTGCCACCAGGGGTCAACTGAGCTCCTACAATGAGCAGTTCTTC. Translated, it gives CATRGQLSSYNEQFF.